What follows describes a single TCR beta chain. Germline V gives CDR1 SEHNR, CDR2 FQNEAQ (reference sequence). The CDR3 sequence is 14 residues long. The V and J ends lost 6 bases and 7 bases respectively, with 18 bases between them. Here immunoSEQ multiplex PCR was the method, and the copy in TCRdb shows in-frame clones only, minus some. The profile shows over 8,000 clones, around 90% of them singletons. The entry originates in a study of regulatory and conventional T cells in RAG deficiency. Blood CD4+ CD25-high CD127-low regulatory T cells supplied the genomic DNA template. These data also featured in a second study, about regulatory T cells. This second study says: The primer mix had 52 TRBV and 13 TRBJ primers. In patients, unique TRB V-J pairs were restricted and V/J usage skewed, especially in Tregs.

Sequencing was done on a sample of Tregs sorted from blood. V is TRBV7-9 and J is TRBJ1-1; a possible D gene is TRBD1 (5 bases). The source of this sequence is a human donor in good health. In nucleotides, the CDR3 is TGTGCCAGCAGGCCTCCGGGAGGGGATGGTGAAGCTTTCTTT. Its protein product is CASRPPGGDGEAFF.